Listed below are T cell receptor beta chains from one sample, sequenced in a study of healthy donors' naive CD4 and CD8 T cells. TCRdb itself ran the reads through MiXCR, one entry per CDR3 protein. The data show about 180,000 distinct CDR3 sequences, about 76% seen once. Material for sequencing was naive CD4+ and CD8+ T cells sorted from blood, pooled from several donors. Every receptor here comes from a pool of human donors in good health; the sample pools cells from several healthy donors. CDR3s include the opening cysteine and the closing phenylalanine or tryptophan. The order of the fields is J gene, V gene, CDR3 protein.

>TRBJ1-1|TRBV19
CASSKPGQGFFEAFF
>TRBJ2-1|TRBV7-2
CASSLGVRPNEQFF
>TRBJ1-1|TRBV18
CASSPGLGVNTEAFF
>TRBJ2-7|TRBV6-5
CASSYGQDPSYEQYF
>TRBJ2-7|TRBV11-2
CASSLVSDEQYF
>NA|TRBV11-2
CASSDSGGSRMRETQYF
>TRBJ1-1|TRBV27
CASSLGDRMNTEAFF
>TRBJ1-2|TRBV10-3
CAIGKGPNYGYTF
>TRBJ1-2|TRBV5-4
CASSSTYGYTF
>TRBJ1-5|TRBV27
CASSSGVGNQPQHF
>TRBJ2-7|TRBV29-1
CSVLYNPGQGPYEQYF
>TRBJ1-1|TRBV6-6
CASSYSEGLSMNTEAFF
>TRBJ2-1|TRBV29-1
CSVEVVGEQFF
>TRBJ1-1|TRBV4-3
CASSQDYFHMNTEAFF
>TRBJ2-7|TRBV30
CAWSISLGDEQYF
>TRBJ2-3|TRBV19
CASSINGPHSTDTQYF
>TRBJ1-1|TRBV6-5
CASSYSTRGATEAFF
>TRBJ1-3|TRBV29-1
CSVAGVGNTIYF
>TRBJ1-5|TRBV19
CASSIKTGNSNQPQHF
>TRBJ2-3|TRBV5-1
CASRDRLSTDTQYF
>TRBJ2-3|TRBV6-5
CASSPTKTGTATQYF
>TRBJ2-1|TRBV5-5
CASSLLAGVGEQFF
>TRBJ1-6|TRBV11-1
CASRADPAGLNSPLHF
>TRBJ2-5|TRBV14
CASSRIAKDLSSGRQETQYF
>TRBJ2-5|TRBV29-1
CSLVLGSETQYF
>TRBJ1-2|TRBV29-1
CSVVSDSRYGYTF
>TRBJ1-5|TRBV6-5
CASSYSARNQPQHF
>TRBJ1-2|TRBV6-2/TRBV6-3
CASSSLDGRINYGYTF
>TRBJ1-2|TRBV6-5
CASSYGRFYGYTF
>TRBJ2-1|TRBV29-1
CSVEAGPRNEQFF
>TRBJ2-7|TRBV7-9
CASSPHRDLGYGQYF
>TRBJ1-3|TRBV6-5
CAISVVGRSSGNTIYF
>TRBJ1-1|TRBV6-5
CASLALGNTEAFF